The clone carrying this T cell receptor (beta chain) was observed a handful of times. This sample is drawn from a study of early T cells in non-severe SARS-CoV-2 infection. About the study: The input, bulk RNA from unsorted whole blood, was sequenced, and chains were unpaired.

TCRdb reprocessed the 5' RACE reads via MiXCR and lists one record per CDR3 protein. This sample has 95,000 to 150,000 distinct CDR3 sequences, with more than 12% found just once. V was trimmed by 4 bases and J by 5 bases, leaving 20 bases between them. The germline gives CDR1 MGHRA, CDR2 YSYEKL. The CDR3 is 16 amino acids. Sequences were obtained from whole blood. The J gene is TRBJ1-1, the V gene TRBV4-1; tentative D call: TRBD1 (5 bases). This clonotype was sampled from an adult who was a healthcare worker with PCR-confirmed SARS-CoV-2 infection or an uninfected control (not recorded which). This CDR3 is CASSPLFREEGTEAFF. CDR3 coding DNA: TGCGCCAGCAGCCCCCTCTTTCGGGAGGAGGGGACTGAAGCTTTCTTT.